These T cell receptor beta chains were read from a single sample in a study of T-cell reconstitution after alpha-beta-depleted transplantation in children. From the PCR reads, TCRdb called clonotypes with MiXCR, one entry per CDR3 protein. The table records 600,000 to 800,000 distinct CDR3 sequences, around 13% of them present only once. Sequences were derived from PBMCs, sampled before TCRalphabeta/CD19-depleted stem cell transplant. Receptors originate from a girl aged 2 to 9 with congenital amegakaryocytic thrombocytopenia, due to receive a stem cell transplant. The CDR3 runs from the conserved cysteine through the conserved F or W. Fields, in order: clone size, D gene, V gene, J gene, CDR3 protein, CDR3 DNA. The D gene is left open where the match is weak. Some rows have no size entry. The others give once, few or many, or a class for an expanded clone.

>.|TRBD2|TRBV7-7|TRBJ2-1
CASSPLAGGPTHEQFF
TGTGCCAGCAGTCCTTTAGCGGGAGGGCCCACCCATGAGCAGTTCTTC
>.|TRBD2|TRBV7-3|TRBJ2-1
CASSPKGLAGNEQFF
TGTGCCAGCAGCCCAAAGGGACTAGCTGGCAATGAGCAGTTCTTC
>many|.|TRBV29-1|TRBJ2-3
CSVIDSTDTQYF
TGCAGCGTTATTGACAGCACAGATACGCAGTATTTT
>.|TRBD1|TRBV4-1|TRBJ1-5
CASSHTSLQGESQHF
TGCGCCAGCAGCCACACCTCCCTACAGGGGGAGTCCCAGCATTTT
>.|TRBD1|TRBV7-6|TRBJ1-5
CASSLYPGTGGNSNQPQHF
TGTGCCAGCAGCTTATACCCCGGGACAGGGGGGAATAGCAATCAGCCCCAGCATTTT
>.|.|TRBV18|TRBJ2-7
CASSLKAIYEQYF
TGTGCCAGCTCATTAAAAGCAATCTACGAGCAGTACTTC
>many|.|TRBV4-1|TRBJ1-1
CASSPTGLPTEAFF
TGCGCCAGCAGCCCCACGGGGCTCCCCACTGAAGCTTTCTTT
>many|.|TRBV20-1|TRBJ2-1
CSARKRALVSEQFF
TGCAGTGCCAGGAAGAGGGCCTTAGTAAGTGAGCAGTTCTTC
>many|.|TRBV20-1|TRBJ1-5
CSATLPGNQPQHF
TGCAGTGCGACGTTGCCTGGCAATCAGCCCCAGCATTTT
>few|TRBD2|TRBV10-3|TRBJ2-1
CAISERDSVAGVPEQFF
TGTGCCATCAGTGAGAGGGACTCTGTGGCGGGAGTTCCCGAGCAGTTCTTC
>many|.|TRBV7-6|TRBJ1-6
CAISPERSSYNSPLHF
TGTGCCATCAGCCCGGAGAGGAGCTCCTATAATTCACCCCTCCACTTT
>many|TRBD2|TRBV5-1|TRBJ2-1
CASSLPTSGNEFEQFF
TGCGCCAGCAGCTTACCTACTAGCGGGAATGAGTTTGAGCAGTTCTTC
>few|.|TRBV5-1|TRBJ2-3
CASSLDPQGADTQYF
TGCGCCAGCAGCTTGGACCCTCAGGGAGCAGATACGCAGTATTTT
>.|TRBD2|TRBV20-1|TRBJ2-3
CSARDLDGLGRVEDTQYF
TGCAGTGCTAGAGACCTGGACGGGCTGGGGAGGGTTGAGGATACGCAGTATTTT
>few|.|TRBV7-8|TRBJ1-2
CASSWATYGYTF
TGTGCCAGTTCATGGGCAACCTATGGCTACACCTTC
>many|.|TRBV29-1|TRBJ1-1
CSGEQGPTTEAFF
TGCAGCGGGGAGCAGGGGCCCACCACTGAAGCTTTCTTT
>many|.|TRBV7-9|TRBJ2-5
CASSFQGQQETQYF
TGTGCCAGCAGCTTCCAGGGGCAGCAAGAGACCCAGTACTTC
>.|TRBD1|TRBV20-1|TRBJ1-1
CSADGTGAPNTEAFF
TGCAGTGCCGATGGGACAGGGGCTCCGAACACTGAAGCTTTCTTT
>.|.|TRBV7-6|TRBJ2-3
CASSLPLGPATTTDTQYF
TGTGCCAGCAGCTTACCCCTCGGGCCCGCGACCACCACAGATACGCAGTATTTT
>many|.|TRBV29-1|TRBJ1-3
CSVKGPASSGNTIYF
TGCAGCGTGAAGGGTCCCGCGTCCTCTGGAAACACCATATATTTT
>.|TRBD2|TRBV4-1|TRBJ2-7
CASSQGGLAGFRYYEQYF
TGCGCCAGCAGCCAGGGGGGACTAGCGGGATTCCGTTACTACGAGCAGTACTTC
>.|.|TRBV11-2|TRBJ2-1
CASSSNPAGVNEQFF
TGTGCCAGCAGCTCGAACCCGGCTGGGGTCAATGAGCAGTTCTTC
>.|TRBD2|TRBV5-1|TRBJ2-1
CASSFVLAGYNEQFF
TGCGCCAGCAGCTTCGTACTAGCGGGATACAATGAGCAGTTCTTC
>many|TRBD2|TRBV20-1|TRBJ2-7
CSANPRLAVYEQYF
TGCAGTGCTAACCCCCGGCTAGCGGTATACGAGCAGTACTTC
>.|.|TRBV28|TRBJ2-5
CASSSMDVETQYF
TGTGCCAGCAGTTCCATGGACGTGGAGACCCAGTACTTC
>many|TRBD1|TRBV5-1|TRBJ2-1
CASSFRDRTYNEQFF
TGCGCCAGCAGCTTCCGGGACAGGACCTACAATGAGCAGTTCTTC
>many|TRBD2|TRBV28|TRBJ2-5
CASIKGGIQETQYF
TGTGCCAGCATAAAGGGAGGGATCCAAGAGACCCAGTACTTC
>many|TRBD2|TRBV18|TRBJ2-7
CASSPPRLAGNYEQYF
TGTGCCAGCTCACCACCGAGGCTAGCGGGGAACTACGAGCAGTACTTC
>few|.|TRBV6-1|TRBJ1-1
CASSERGFGLNTEAFF
TGTGCCAGCAGTGAACGTGGGTTTGGACTGAACACTGAAGCTTTCTTT
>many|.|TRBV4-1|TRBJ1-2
CASSQPRQVFYGYTF
TGCGCCAGCAGCCAACCTCGACAGGTTTTCTATGGCTACACCTTC
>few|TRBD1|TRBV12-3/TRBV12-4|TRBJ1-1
CASKPTGVHTEAFF
TGTGCCAGCAAGCCGACAGGGGTACATACTGAAGCTTTCTTT
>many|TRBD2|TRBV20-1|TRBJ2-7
CSAGSGEVYEQYF
TGCAGTGCGGGAAGCGGGGAGGTTTACGAGCAGTACTTC
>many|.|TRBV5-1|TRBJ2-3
CASSLDKMGDTQYF
TGCGCCAGCAGCCTGGACAAAATGGGAGATACGCAGTATTTT
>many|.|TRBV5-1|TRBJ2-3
CASSLQQKTDTQYF
TGCGCCAGCAGCTTACAACAGAAGACAGATACGCAGTATTTT
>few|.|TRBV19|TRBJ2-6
CASSISSGANVLTF
TGTGCCAGTAGTATCTCCTCTGGGGCCAACGTCCTGACTTTC
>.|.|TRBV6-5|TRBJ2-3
CASSSASVYGTDTQYF
TGTGCCAGCAGTTCAGCCAGCGTTTATGGCACAGATACGCAGTATTTT
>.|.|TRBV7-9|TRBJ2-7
CASSHVGAYEQYF
TGTGCCAGCAGTCACGTTGGGGCCTACGAGCAGTACTTC